The next 23 T cell receptor beta chains were all read from a single sample in a study of PD-1 blockade in classical Hodgkin lymphoma. Brentuximab vedotin exposure varied among the patients, all of whom had relapsed after autologous stem cell transplantation. Assay: immunoSEQ multiplex PCR; the TCRdb copy retains only in-frame clones and omits some. The sample carries 40,000 to 45,000 clones, around 80% recorded once. The sequencing used peripheral blood mononuclear cells (PBMCs), collected at baseline. The receptors come from a human donor with classical Hodgkin lymphoma.

The chain employs TRBV18 and TRBJ1-2; D gene unclear. This CDR3 has 14 residues. Trimming took 2 bases from V and 4 from J, leaving 11 bases between them. From germline, CDR1 is KGHSH and CDR2 LQKENI. The CDR3 spells CASSPAIGPYGYTF. The CDR3 bases are TGTGCCAGCTCACCAGCGATAGGGCCCTATGGCTACACCTTC.

This clone was observed a handful of times. The rearrangement uses TRBV10-2 and TRBJ1-2, with 12 positions matching TRBD1. There are 15 residues in the CDR3. V was clipped by 6 bases and J by 7 bases; unmatched bases: 9. Germline lookup yields CDR1 WSHSY and CDR2 SAAADI. CDR3 DNA sequence: TGCGCCAGCAGCATTCCCGGGACAGGGGGCGGTGGCTACACCTTC. This translates into CASSIPGTGGGGYTF.

For this clone: A far more abundant clone sits one base away, making this likely a read error. The chain links TRBV2 to TRBJ2-7, with a weak D call TRBD2 (7 bases). V shed 11 bases and J shed 7 bases, with 18 bases lying between them. In germline, CDR1 is SNHLY, CDR2 FYNNEI. The CDR3 extends over 12 amino acids. The CDR3 DNA sequence: TGTGCCGAGGGGGGGGTCGGCGGGGAGCAGTACTTC. This encodes CAEGGVGGEQYF. Supplemented by reference TRBV2 and TRBJ2-7, the full variable domain reads EPEVTQTPSHQVTQMGQEVILRCVPISNHLYFYWYRQILGQKVEFLVSFYNNEISEKSEIFDDQFSVERPDGSNFTLKIRSTKLEDSAMYFCAEGGVGGEQYFGPGTRLTVT.

This chain uses TRBV6-6 with TRBJ1-1; D is possibly TRBD1 (6 bases). Between the trimmed V and J ends, which lost 4 bases and 10 bases, there was a span of 10 bases. Germline lookup yields CDR1 MNHNY and CDR2 SVGAGI (reference sequence). The CDR3 is 11 amino acids. DNA of the CDR3: TGTGCCAGCAGTTTAGGGGGGGGAGCTTTCTTT. Its protein product is CASSLGGGAFF.

The chain employs TRBV9 and TRBJ2-5, with TRBD1 as a possible D gene (6 bases). Germline V gene lookup returns CDR1 SGDLS and CDR2 YYNGEE. V lost 0 bases and J lost 3, with 9 bases in between. This CDR3 is 14 amino acids long. CDR3 amino acids: CASSVEGDEETQYF. The CDR3 coding sequence is TGTGCCAGCAGCGTAGAGGGGGACGAAGAGACCCAGTACTTC.

CDR3 bases: TGTGCCAGCAGTGTGACAGGGGGCCATTCTAACTATGGCTACACCTTC. Encoded protein: CASSVTGGHSNYGYTF. The chain joins TRBV28 to TRBJ1-2; 10 positions match TRBD1. The germline V gene has CDR1 MDHEN and CDR2 SYDVKM. The CDR3 loop spans 16 amino acids. The junction had 6 bases not matched to a gene; V was cut back by 5 bases and J by 0 bases.

This clone was picked up a small number of times. The chain uses TRBV19 and TRBJ2-7; TRBD1 or TRBD2 may be the D gene (5 bases each). Germline lookup yields CDR1 LNHDA and CDR2 SQIVND (reference sequence). The CDR3 has 15 residues. Trimming removed 4 bases at V and 2 bases at J, with 15 bases between. The CDR3 protein is CASSTAWDGTYEQYF. In nucleotides, the CDR3 is TGTGCCAGTAGTACCGCCTGGGACGGAACCTACGAGCAGTACTTC.

The chain recombines TRBV5-1 with TRBJ2-2; TRBD1 matches 7 bases. V trimming: 4 bases; J trimming: 2 bases; junction bases outside the gene matches: 5. The germline V gene encodes CDR1 SGHRS and CDR2 YFSETQ. The CDR3 totals 15 residues. The CDR3 DNA sequence: TGCGCCAGCAGCCCGGGGACAGTAAACACCGGGGAGCTGTTTTTT. Translated: CASSPGTVNTGELFF. Full variable domain (missing parts from reference TRBV5-1 and TRBJ2-2): KAGVTQTPRYLIKTRGQQVTLSCSPISGHRSVSWYQQTPGQGLQFLFEYFSETQRNKGNFPGRFSGRQFSNSRSEMNVSTLELGDSALYLCASSPGTVNTGELFFGEGSRLTVL.

This rearrangement joins TRBV5-1 to TRBJ2-5; D ambiguous. CDR1 and CDR2 (germline): SGHRS, YFSETQ. The CDR3 is made up of 13 amino acids. The ends were cut back, 1 base at V and 2 bases at J, with 6 bases in the middle. This CDR3 is CASSLQQQETQYF. DNA of the CDR3: TGCGCCAGCAGCTTGCAACAGCAAGAGACCCAGTACTTC.

The chain links TRBV10-2 to TRBJ2-7; D remains ambiguous. Germline values: CDR1 WSHSY, CDR2 SAAADI. This CDR3 has 11 amino acids. V was cut by 3 bases and J by 5 bases, with 5 bases left in between. CDR3 region: CASSDGHEQYF. In nucleotides, the CDR3 is TGCGCCAGCAGTGATGGCCACGAGCAGTACTTC.

The chain is built from TRBV13 and TRBJ2-1, with 7 bases identical to TRBD2. V shed 5 bases, J shed 0 bases, and the junction held 10 bases outside the gene matches. The germline CDR1 and CDR2 sequences are PRHDT and FYEKMQ (reference sequence). This CDR3 comprises 17 residues. CDR3 DNA sequence: TGTGCCAGCAGCAGACTCGGGGGGTCGAGCTCCTACAATGAGCAGTTCTTC. Translating gives CASSRLGGSSSYNEQFF.

V gene TRBV5-4 combines with J gene TRBJ1-1; D is uncertain. The CDR3 length is 15 residues. The ends were cut back, 1 base at V and 3 bases at J, with 13 bases in the middle. CDR1 is SGHNT, CDR2 YYREEE, per germline (reference sequence). The CDR3 protein is CASSLYMRTYTEAFF. CDR3 nucleotides: TGTGCCAGCAGCTTGTATATGAGGACCTACACTGAAGCTTTCTTT.

This sequence joins TRBV6-5 and TRBJ1-5, with TRBD1 matching over 7 bases. V lost 3 bases to trimming and J lost 2 bases; unmatched junction nucleotides: 4. Germline-derived CDR1 and CDR2 are MNHEY and SVGAGI. The CDR3 covers 15 residues. The CDR3 region has the DNA TGTGCCAGCAGTTATTACACAGGGGGCAATCAGCCCCAGCATTTT. Encoded protein: CASSYYTGGNQPQHF.

The rearrangement joins TRBV7-2 to TRBJ2-3, with TRBD2 identical over 11 bases. Trimming took 4 bases from V and 4 from J; bases not matched to a gene: 4. The germline gives CDR1 SGHTA, CDR2 FQGNSA. This CDR3 contains 15 residues. This CDR3 reads CASSSSGGKADTQYF. CDR3 sequence (DNA): TGTGCCAGCAGCTCTAGCGGGGGGAAGGCAGATACGCAGTATTTT. Together with reference TRBV7-2 and TRBJ2-3, the CDR3 gives the full variable domain: GAGVSQSPSNKVTEKGKDVELRCDPISGHTALYWYRQSLGQGLEFLIYFQGNSAPDKSGLPSDRFSAERTGGSVSTLTIQRTQQEDSAVYLCASSSSGGKADTQYFGPGTRLTVL.

This clone was counted a few times. This chain connects TRBV7-9 to TRBJ2-7, with 7 bases that match TRBD1. The CDR3 extends over 14 amino acids. The J segment lost 2 bases and the V segment lost 4 bases, leaving 5 bases of the junction unmatched. The V gene's germline CDR1 is SEHNR and CDR2 FQNEAQ (reference sequence). CDR3 protein: CASSSWDRPYEQYF. The CDR3 bases are TGTGCCAGCAGCTCCTGGGACAGACCCTACGAGCAGTACTTC.

The gene calls are TRBV5-1 and TRBJ2-4; TRBD1 might be the D (6 bases). Trimming removed 2 bases at V and 2 bases at J, with 14 bases between. CDR1 and CDR2 from the germline V gene are SGHRS and YFSETQ. This CDR3 region has 16 residues. This CDR3 is CASSFSTGLTKNIQYF. CDR3 nucleotide sequence: TGCGCCAGCAGCTTTTCAACAGGGTTAACCAAAAACATTCAGTACTTC.

V usage is TRBV6-6 and J usage is TRBJ2-2; D gene uncertain. Trimming left V 8 bases short and J 7 bases short, with 17 bases between. The germline gives CDR1 MNHNY, CDR2 SVGAGI (reference sequence). This CDR3 comprises 14 residues. The CDR3 region is CASGYRAWGGELFF. The DNA for the CDR3 is TGTGCCAGCGGGTACAGAGCTTGGGGCGGGGAGCTGTTTTTT.

V and J are TRBV21-1 and TRBJ1-6; TRBD1, the table's D call, lacks a check against the DNA. TRBV21-1 is given as a pseudogene. The CDR3 extends over 15 amino acids. The CDR3 spells CASSMVGQDNSPLHF. CDR3 DNA: TGTGCCAGCAGCATGGTGGGACAGGATAATTCACCCCTCCACTTT.

The chain joins TRBV5-1 to TRBJ2-1, with D perhaps matching TRBD2 (5 bases). The ends were cut back, 0 bases at V and 9 bases at J, with 7 bases in the middle. The CDR3 consists of 12 residues. Germline CDR1 is SGHRS and CDR2 is YFSETQ. The CDR3 region is CASSLERGEQFF. CDR3 sequence (DNA): TGCGCCAGCAGCTTGGAACGGGGTGAGCAGTTCTTC.

The chain couples TRBV9 to TRBJ2-7, with unresolved D. The CDR3 length is 14 residues. Germline CDR1 SGDLS, CDR2 YYNGEE. V lost 2 bases and J 0 bases, leaving 9 bases between the germline ends. The CDR3 bases are TGTGCCAGCAGCGTCGACGGAGCCTCCTACGAGCAGTACTTC. It translates to CASSVDGASYEQYF.

CDR3 region: CASSQGQGALTPDTQYF. CDR3 sequence (DNA): TGCGCCAGCAGCCAGGGACAGGGGGCCCTAACCCCCGATACGCAGTATTTT. The V gene is TRBV4-3, the J gene TRBJ2-3, with 12 bases fitting TRBD1. From germline, CDR1 is LGHNA and CDR2 YSLEER. Trimming removed 3 bases from V and 6 bases from J; junction bases left unmatched: 10. This CDR3 region has 17 residues.

About this clone itself: Other DNA sequences in this specimen translate into the identical CDR3. The gene calls are TRBV5-1 and TRBJ2-3; D possibly uses TRBD1 or TRBD2 (6 bases each). The germline V and J ends were trimmed by 0 bases and 0 bases, with 8 bases remaining between them. From germline, CDR1 is SGHRS and CDR2 YFSETQ. The CDR3 has 15 amino acids. CDR3 sequence: CASSLEGGSTDTQYF. CDR3 in DNA: TGCGCCAGCAGCTTGGAAGGGGGGAGCACAGATACGCAGTATTTT.

This clone was counted a few times. This chain uses TRBV5-1 with TRBJ1-5; possible D gene TRBD1, 5 bases. This CDR3 has 15 residues. Trimming left V 0 bases short and J 4 bases short, with 11 bases between. The germline V gene encodes CDR1 SGHRS and CDR2 YFSETQ. The CDR3 DNA follows: TGCGCCAGCAGCTTGGAGGTGGGGCCGAATCAGCCCCAGCATTTT. It codes for CASSLEVGPNQPQHF.